What follows are 19 T cell receptor beta chains derived from one specimen sequenced in a study of blood T cell repertoires in COVID-19. Repertoires were generated with immunoSEQ multiplex PCR, while TCRdb's copy carries only in-frame clones and drops some. The sample carries some 120,000 clones, under 95% recorded once. Sequencing was done on a sample of peripheral blood. The origin of the receptors is a man between 45 and 60 years old with active COVID-19.

The V and J genes are TRBV19 and TRBJ1-4, with TRBD1 matching 10 bases. This CDR3 is built from 16 residues. Germline V gives CDR1 LNHDA, CDR2 SQIVND (reference sequence). Trimming cost V 5 bases and J 5 bases; bases outside gene matches: 8. The chain's CDR3 is CASSVGTGVSNEKLFF. The DNA of the CDR3 is TGTGCCAGTAGTGTCGGGACAGGGGTCTCAAATGAAAAACTGTTTTTT.

This chain connects TRBV4-2 to TRBJ2-1, with 12 nucleotides matching TRBD2. This CDR3 region has 19 residues. The J segment lost 0 bases and the V segment lost 0 bases, leaving 6 bases of the junction unmatched. CDR1 and CDR2 from the germline V gene are LGHNA and YNFKEQ. The CDR3 loop is CASSQDPLAGGSSYNEQFF. DNA for the CDR3: TGTGCCAGCAGCCAAGATCCCCTAGCGGGAGGGAGCTCCTACAATGAGCAGTTCTTC.

The rearrangement joins TRBV4-2 to TRBJ2-2, with TRBD2 identical over 10 bases. V lost 4 bases and J lost 4; bases outside the gene matches: 6. The CDR3 extends over 16 amino acids. Germline assignment: CDR1 LGHNA and CDR2 YNFKEQ. CDR3 residues: CASSPRSGGVTGELFF. CDR3 in DNA: TGTGCCAGCAGCCCCCGGAGCGGGGGGGTCACCGGGGAGCTGTTTTTT.

This chain uses TRBV21-1 with TRBJ1-2; TRBD1 was called by the table and not checked on the DNA. TRBV21-1 is designated a pseudogene. The CDR3 spans 14 residues. CDR3 nucleotide sequence: TGTGCCAGCAGCAAGGAACAGGGAAGGCGCGGCTACACCTTC. It specifies CASSKEQGRRGYTF.

The genes are TRBV7-2 and TRBJ2-1, with D perhaps matching TRBD2 (7 bases). The CDR3 is 16 amino acids. Germline assignment: CDR1 SGHTA and CDR2 FQGNSA. V lost 1 base to trimming and J lost 8 bases, with 18 bases between them. CDR3 sequence reads: CASSLVGSGGRYEQFF. In nucleotides, the CDR3 is TGTGCCAGCAGCTTAGTTGGGTCGGGGGGCCGTTATGAGCAGTTCTTC.

This chain joins TRBV2 and TRBJ2-5; D possibly corresponds to TRBD2 (5 bases). Trimming removed 7 bases from V and 4 bases from J, with 16 bases in between. Germline V gene sequence: CDR1 SNHLY, CDR2 FYNNEI. The CDR3 runs to 14 residues. The CDR3 protein is CASTNGGRGETQYF. The CDR3 nucleotides read TGTGCCAGCACCAACGGCGGTCGGGGAGAGACCCAGTACTTC.

This sequence joins TRBV7-2 and TRBJ2-2, with TRBD2 matching 10 bases. This CDR3 is built from 18 residues. Germline V lookup: CDR1 SGHTA, CDR2 FQGNSA. V gave up 1 base and J gave up 7 bases; unmatched junction bases: 12. CDR3 region: CASSLVASGGLMVGELFF. DNA of the CDR3: TGTGCCAGCAGCTTAGTTGCTAGCGGGGGCTTAATGGTCGGGGAGCTGTTTTTT.

This clone was observed a single time. This chain uses TRBV5-6 with TRBJ1-5, with 8 nucleotides matching TRBD1. Germline-derived CDR1 and CDR2 are SGHDT and YYEEEE. The CDR3 is made up of 15 amino acids. The V and J ends lost 0 bases and 6 bases, in that order; junction bases with no gene match: 5. The CDR3: CASSLGQGIVQPQHF. The CDR3 nucleotides read TGTGCCAGCAGCTTGGGACAGGGGATAGTTCAGCCCCAGCATTTT.

This chain links TRBV15 with TRBJ1-3, with 8 bases that match TRBD1. Per germline, CDR1 LNHNV and CDR2 YYDKDF (reference sequence). V lost 4 bases to trimming and J lost 0 bases; unmatched junction nucleotides: 5. The CDR3 extends over 16 amino acids. As DNA, the CDR3 is TGTGCCACCAGCAAAGGACAGGGCCACTCTGGAAACACCATATATTTT. Translation gives CATSKGQGHSGNTIYF.

The chain employs TRBV5-3 and TRBJ1-2, with 9 bases fitting TRBD1. TRBV5-3 is classed as an ORF, of uncertain function. This CDR3 is built from 16 residues. Trimming cost V 3 bases and J 4 bases; bases outside gene matches: 10. The CDR3: CARSSTHRGRAYGYTF. For the CDR3, the DNA is TGTGCCAGAAGCTCGACCCACAGGGGGCGCGCCTATGGCTACACCTTC.

This chain connects TRBV19 to TRBJ2-2; 9 nucleotides agree with TRBD1. Germline loops: CDR1 LNHDA, CDR2 SQIVND (reference sequence). This CDR3 has 15 residues. Trimming took 3 bases from V and 6 from J; bases not matched to a gene: 5. CDR3 coding DNA: TGTGCCAGTAGTATTGTAGACAGGGGGTCCGGGGAGCTGTTTTTT. This sequence encodes CASSIVDRGSGELFF.

J is TRBJ1-3 and V is TRBV9, with D unresolved. The germline V gene encodes CDR1 SGDLS and CDR2 YYNGEE. Trimming left V 0 bases short and J 0 bases short, with 7 bases between. The length of the CDR3 is 15 residues. CDR3 nucleotides: TGTGCCAGCAGCGTAGGCTTCGGCTCTGGAAACACCATATATTTT. Translated, it gives CASSVGFGSGNTIYF.

The chain combines TRBV5-1 with TRBJ2-1; 10 positions agree with TRBD1. The CDR3 spans 17 residues. The germline CDR1 and CDR2 sequences are SGHRS and YFSETQ. V was pared by 4 bases and J by 0 bases, with 7 bases of the junction left unmatched. CDR3 loop: CASSHRTGGSSYNEQFF. CDR3 nucleotide sequence: TGCGCCAGCAGCCATAGGACAGGGGGGAGCTCCTACAATGAGCAGTTCTTC.

The chain employs TRBV11-2 and TRBJ1-6, with D hard to call. The CDR3 sequence is 12 residues long. The V gene lost 5 bases and the J gene lost 4 bases, with 3 bases spanning the gap. Germline CDR1 is SGHAT and CDR2 is FQNNGV. CDR3 in DNA: TGTGCCAGCAGCCCGTATAATTCACCCCTCCACTTT. It yields the protein CASSPYNSPLHF.

The rearrangement links TRBV5-8 to TRBJ1-2; TRBD1 matches at 8 bases. Trimming took 2 bases from V and 5 from J; bases not matched to a gene: 5. This CDR3 has 14 amino acids. The germline V gene encodes CDR1 SGHTS and CDR2 YDEGEE. CDR3 DNA sequence: TGTGCCAGCAGCTTCGACAGGGGCCCTTATGGCTACACCTTC. Amino acids: CASSFDRGPYGYTF.

The chain employs TRBV2 and TRBJ2-2, with 9 bases fitting TRBD2. V lost 7 bases, J lost 4 bases, and 7 bases stayed unmatched. CDR1 and CDR2 from the germline V gene are SNHLY and FYNNEI. The CDR3 sequence is 15 residues long. CDR3 amino acids: CASIFLAGSTGELFF. The CDR3 DNA reads TGTGCCAGCATCTTCCTAGCGGGGAGCACCGGGGAGCTGTTTTTT.

The chain recombines TRBV6-4 with TRBJ2-3, with TRBD1 matching over 7 bases. This CDR3 has 15 residues. CDR1 is MRHNA and CDR2 is SNTAGT in the germline V gene. V lost 3 bases and J lost 1; bases outside the gene matches: 4. The CDR3 coding sequence is TGTGCCAGCAGTGATTCAGGGGGTGGCACAGATACGCAGTATTTT. Residues: CASSDSGGGTDTQYF.

The chain recombines TRBV28 with TRBJ1-2; 12 nucleotides line up with TRBD1. The germline CDR1 and CDR2 sequences are MDHEN and SYDVKM. With V trimmed by 4 bases and J by 8 bases, 11 bases remained unmatched. This CDR3 has 16 residues. The CDR3 region has the DNA TGTGCCAGCAGTTCCCCGACGGGACAGGGGGCGGGAGGCTACACCTTC. This codes for CASSSPTGQGAGGYTF.

This clone was seen ten or more times. The gene calls are TRBV6-1 and TRBJ1-5, with D tentatively TRBD1 (5 bases). V was clipped by 1 base and J by 0 bases, with 10 bases between them. The CDR3 contains 16 residues. The germline V gene has CDR1 MNHNS and CDR2 SASEGT. The CDR3 reads CASSEEGRGSNQPQHF. CDR3 DNA sequence: TGTGCCAGCAGTGAAGAGGGGAGGGGTAGCAATCAGCCCCAGCATTTT.